This TCR beta chain was profiled in a study of PD-1 blockade in classical Hodgkin lymphoma. Whole-study findings and limits: Lower baseline TCR diversity was reported for newly diagnosed patients than for healthy donors. Patients with a complete response exhibited baseline diversity comparable to newly diagnosed patients.

V lost 0 bases and J lost 5, with 4 bases in between. The CDR3 is 13 residues long. Germline V gene lookup returns CDR1 LNHNV and CDR2 YYDKDF (reference sequence). A remark on this clone: Its antigen is unidentified.

Each and every patient relapsed after autologous stem cell transplantation, and patients got differing brentuximab vedotin exposure. The method was immunoSEQ multiplex PCR; TCRdb's version includes in-frame clones alone and lacks a portion of them. The sample lists 20,000 or so clones, about four fifths seen once, with roughly a sixth in the top ten. The origin of this receptor is a human donor with classical Hodgkin lymphoma. The starting material was peripheral blood mononuclear cells (PBMCs), obtained before the second cycle of nivolumab. The chain links TRBV15 to TRBJ1-4; D ambiguous. Here the CDR3 reads CATSRDRNEKLFF. The CDR3 nucleotides are TGTGCCACCAGCAGAGATAGGAATGAAAAACTGTTTTTT.